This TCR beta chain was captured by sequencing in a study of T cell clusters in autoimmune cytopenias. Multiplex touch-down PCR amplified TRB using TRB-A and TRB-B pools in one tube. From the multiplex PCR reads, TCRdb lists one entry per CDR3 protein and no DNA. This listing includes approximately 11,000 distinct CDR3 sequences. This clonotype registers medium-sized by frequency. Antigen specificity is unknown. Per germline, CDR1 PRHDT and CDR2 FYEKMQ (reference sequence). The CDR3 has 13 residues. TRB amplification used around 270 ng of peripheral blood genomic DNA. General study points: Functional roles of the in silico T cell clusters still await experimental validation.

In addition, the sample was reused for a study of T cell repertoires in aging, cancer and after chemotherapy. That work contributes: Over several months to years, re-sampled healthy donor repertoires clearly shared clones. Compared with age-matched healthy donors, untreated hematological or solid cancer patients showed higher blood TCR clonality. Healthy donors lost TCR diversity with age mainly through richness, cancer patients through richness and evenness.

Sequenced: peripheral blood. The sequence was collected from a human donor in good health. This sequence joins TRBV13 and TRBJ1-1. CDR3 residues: CASSLEVNTEAFF.